A single sample is the source of the 25 T cell receptor beta chains below, sequenced in a study of T cells in Graves' hyperthyroidism and ophthalmopathy. Amplification of TCR beta CDR3 regions was performed using RNA transcripts as template. An initial round of RT-PCR targeting the TCR CDR3 relied on the HTBI primer set. A single record per CDR3 protein comes from TCRdb applying MiXCR to the multiplex PCR reads. The data hold a few hundred thousand distinct CDR3 sequences, with roughly 15% observed a single time. The sequencing input was blood. All receptors come from a woman aged 30 to 39 with Graves' ophthalmopathy.

This clonotype came up a few times. The germline gene is not matched at one end of the junction; a read error may be the cause. The gene calls are TRBV5-1 and TRBJ2-1; 11 bases fit TRBD2. The CDR3 extends over 17 amino acids. Per the germline V gene, CDR1 is SGHRS and CDR2 is YFSETQ. The CDR3 DNA reads as TGCGCCAGCAGCTTGGGTCCCACTAGCGGGGGCTACAATGAGCGGTTCTTC. Translating gives CASSLGPTSGGYNERFF. Full variable domain (remainder filled in from reference TRBV5-1 and TRBJ2-1): KAGVTQTPRYLIKTRGQQVTLSCSPISGHRSVSWYQQTPGQGLQFLFEYFSETQRNKGNFPGRFSGRQFSNSRSEMNVSTLELGDSALYLCASSLGPTSGGYNERFFGPGTRLTVL.

The rearrangement joins TRBV12-3 or TRBV12-4 to TRBJ2-2; no definite D call. V was cut by 11 bases and J by 0 bases, with 13 bases left in between. This CDR3 has 14 amino acids. CDR3 DNA: TGTGCCGGAGCAGACGGCCCGAACACCGGGGAGCTGTTTTTT. This sequence encodes CAGADGPNTGELFF.

The CDR3 coding sequence is TGTGCCAGCAGCTTGGGGGACAGGTATAATTCACCCCTCCACTTT. It specifies CASSLGDRYNSPLHF. The rearrangement uses TRBV5-8 and TRBJ1-6, with TRBD1 matching 8 bases. The germline gives CDR1 SGHTS, CDR2 YDEGEE. The CDR3 extends over 15 amino acids. With 0 bases clipped from V and 4 bases from J, the junction kept 0 bases outside the gene matches.

This chain links TRBV6-1 with TRBJ2-7; TRBD1 matches 8 bases. Germline lookup yields CDR1 MNHNS and CDR2 SASEGT. J was trimmed by 5 bases and V by 6 bases; bases with no gene match: 9. The CDR3 has 14 amino acids. CDR3 amino acids: CASRPRQGIHEQYF. The CDR3 region has the DNA TGTGCCAGCAGACCCCGACAGGGGATCCACGAGCAGTACTTC.

This clonotype was recorded many times. V gene TRBV11-2 combines with J gene TRBJ1-2; unclear D gene. There are 14 residues in the CDR3. Germline V CDR1 and CDR2: SGHAT, FQNNGV. Trimming cost V 3 bases and J 6 bases, with 14 bases left between them. CDR3 in amino acids: CASSLAGSRHGYTF. The CDR3 nucleotides are TGTGCCAGCAGCTTGGCCGGGAGCCGCCATGGCTACACCTTC.

This clonotype was recorded at least ten times. The chain has TRBV3-1 and TRBJ1-1; the D is unclear. The CDR3 contains 13 residues. V was clipped by 1 base and J by 5 bases, with 8 bases between them. The germline V gene has CDR1 LGHDT and CDR2 YNNKEL (reference sequence). As DNA, the CDR3 is TGTGCCAGCAGCCAAGGGGTGGGTACTGAAGCTTTCTTT. Amino acid sequence: CASSQGVGTEAFF.

To note about this clonotype: Just one base apart from a much larger clone, this may be a read error. J is TRBJ2-1 and V is TRBV24-1; D may be TRBD1 (5 bases). The CDR3 length is 17 residues. Germline loops: CDR1 KGHDR, CDR2 SFDVKD. For the CDR3, the DNA is TGTGCCACCAGTGGCCCCCGGAGAGACAGCATTTACAATGAGCAGCTCTTC. It specifies CATSGPRRDSIYNEQLF.

This clonotype came up once. This chain links TRBV5-6 with TRBJ1-2; 7 positions agree with TRBD1. J lost 2 bases, V lost 4 bases, and 8 bases had no gene match. The CDR3 has 15 amino acids. Germline values: CDR1 SGHDT, CDR2 YYEEEE. The CDR3: CASSTGQTLNYGYTF. CDR3 sequence (DNA): TGTGCCAGCAGCACGGGACAGACATTAAACTATGGCTACACCTTC.

This clonotype was seen at least ten times. The rearrangement links TRBV18 to TRBJ1-6; D unclear. The ends were cut back, 4 bases at V and 9 bases at J, with 13 bases in the middle. There are 14 residues in the CDR3. Germline CDR1 KGHSH, CDR2 LQKENI. CDR3 sequence: CASSQETTVSPLHF. CDR3 sequence (DNA): TGTGCCAGCTCACAGGAGACTACGGTTTCACCCCTCCACTTT.

This clonotype has a count of ten or more. The chain uses TRBV7-3 and TRBJ2-7; a possible D gene is TRBD2 (5 bases). This CDR3 contains 18 residues. Germline values: CDR1 SGHTA, CDR2 FQGTGA. Trimming took 5 bases from V and 5 from J, leaving 28 bases between them. This CDR3 is CASSATGIQNIPGNEQYF. The CDR3 DNA follows: TGTGCCAGCAGCGCAACCGGGATTCAAAACATCCCTGGTAACGAGCAGTACTTC.

This clonotype was seen many times. V is TRBV20-1 and J is TRBJ1-4, with unresolved D. V was shortened by 2 bases and J by 3 bases, with 4 bases between the two germline ends. The CDR3 runs 12 residues. Germline CDR1 is DFQATT and CDR2 is SNEGSKA (reference sequence). The CDR3 is CSARLANEKLFF. The CDR3 nucleotides read TGCAGTGCTAGACTCGCTAATGAAAAACTGTTTTTT.

At least ten counts were recorded for this clonotype. V and J are TRBV20-1 and TRBJ1-6; unclear D gene. The V end was cut by 6 bases, the J end by 6 bases, with 9 bases between. The CDR3 covers 12 residues. CDR1 is DFQATT and CDR2 is SNEGSKA in the germline V gene (reference sequence). The CDR3 coding sequence is TGCAGTGCACTCATCGGTAATTCACCCCTCCACTTT. It translates to CSALIGNSPLHF.

This clonotype was seen more than once but under ten times. The chain uses TRBV19 and TRBJ1-1; no firm D call. Looked up from germline, CDR1 is LNHDA and CDR2 is SQIVND (reference sequence). This CDR3 contains 13 residues. Trimming left V 6 bases short and J 2 bases short, with 10 bases between. The CDR3 DNA reads as TGTGCCAGTAGGGTGGTTGGAAACACTGAAGCTTTCTTT. Its translation: CASRVVGNTEAFF.

The rearrangement links TRBV10-2 to TRBJ2-5, with 10 bases identical to TRBD2. The junction had 15 bases not matched to a gene; V was cut back by 0 bases and J by 5 bases. CDR3 length: 19 residues. CDR1 WSHSY and CDR2 SAAADI come from the germline V gene. CDR3 amino acids: CASSESVAGGQVGLETQYF. The CDR3 DNA reads as TGCGCCAGCAGTGAGTCCGTAGCGGGGGGCCAGGTGGGTTTGGAGACCCAGTACTTC.

The rearrangement uses TRBV6-2 or TRBV6-3 and TRBJ2-7; TRBD1 or TRBD2 may be the D gene (5 bases each). Germline CDR1 is MNHEY and CDR2 is SVGEGT. The V gene lost 6 bases and the J gene lost 7 bases, with 25 bases spanning the gap. The CDR3 has 16 amino acids. CDR3 residues: CASRSPQQDKSGEQYF. CDR3 DNA: TGTGCCAGCAGAAGCCCTCAGCAGGACAAATCGGGGGAGCAGTACTTC.

This clonotype was counted only a few times. The V call is TRBV10-3, the J call TRBJ1-5; D might be TRBD1 (6 bases). The CDR3 sequence is 16 residues long. The V end was cut by 2 bases, the J end by 5 bases, with 16 bases between. CDR1 is ENHRY and CDR2 is SYGVKD in the germline V gene. CDR3 loop: CAISERGGLADQPQHF. CDR3 bases: TGTGCCATCAGTGAGAGGGGGGGGTTAGCGGATCAGCCCCAGCATTTT.

J is TRBJ2-1 and V is TRBV29-1; tentative D call: TRBD2 (5 bases). Trimming shortened V by 7 bases and J by 0 bases, and 16 bases separated the two germline ends. From germline, CDR1 is SQVTM and CDR2 ANQGSEA. The CDR3 is made up of 15 amino acids. DNA of the CDR3: TGCAGCGCTTCCCTTAGCGATCTCTCCTACAATGAGCAGTTCTTC. This gives the protein CSASLSDLSYNEQFF.

This clonotype was counted at least ten times. This chain uses TRBV20-1 with TRBJ2-7; 14 nucleotides line up with TRBD2. The length of the CDR3 is 14 residues. The germline CDR1 and CDR2 sequences are DFQATT and SNEGSKA (reference sequence). V was clipped by 6 bases and J by 4 bases; unmatched bases: 5. For the CDR3, the DNA is TGCAGTGCAAGGACTAGCGGGGGGAAATACGAGCAGTACTTC. Amino acids: CSARTSGGKYEQYF.

This clonotype was recorded at least ten times. This chain connects TRBV4-1 to TRBJ2-1, with D maybe TRBD1 (6 bases). This CDR3 comprises 12 residues. The germline V gene encodes CDR1 MGHRA and CDR2 YSYEKL. V was cut by 7 bases and J by 4 bases, with 8 bases left in between. CDR3 sequence: CASKDRYNEQFF. The CDR3 bases are TGCGCCAGCAAGGACAGATACAATGAGCAGTTCTTC.

The CDR3 loop is CAISAGDSNSPLHF. The CDR3 nucleotides read TGTGCCATCAGTGCAGGGGATTCAAATTCACCCCTCCACTTT. The rearrangement uses TRBV10-3 and TRBJ1-6, with D possibly TRBD1 on 6 matching bases. The germline V and J ends were trimmed by 4 bases and 7 bases, with 11 bases remaining between them. This CDR3 is 14 amino acids long. Germline V CDR1 and CDR2: ENHRY, SYGVKD.

This clonotype was seen repeatedly, ten times or more. J is TRBJ1-1 and V is TRBV7-9; no definite D call. The V gene lost 5 bases and the J gene lost 6 bases, with 10 bases spanning the gap. The germline V gene has CDR1 SEHNR and CDR2 FQNEAQ (reference sequence). This CDR3 has 12 amino acids. In DNA form, the CDR3 reads TGTGCCAGCAGCCAGGTCGTAGCTGAAGCTTTCTTT. It translates to CASSQVVAEAFF.

The rearrangement joins TRBV4-1 to TRBJ2-7, with D possibly being TRBD1 (6 bases). This CDR3 spans 14 amino acids. Looked up from germline, CDR1 is MGHRA and CDR2 is YSYEKL. V lost 1 base to trimming and J lost 3 bases, with 10 bases between them. The CDR3 region is CASSQVAGDYEQYF. The CDR3, as DNA: TGCGCCAGCAGCCAAGTAGCAGGGGACTACGAGCAGTACTTC.

The chain recombines TRBV20-1 with TRBJ1-5; TRBD1 matches 7 bases. The CDR3 runs to 16 residues. The V and J ends lost 1 base and 4 bases, in that order; junction bases with no gene match: 10. In germline, CDR1 is DFQATT, CDR2 SNEGSKA (reference sequence). CDR3 protein: CSARGSPTGPNQPQHF. The CDR3 bases are TGCAGTGCTAGAGGATCCCCGACAGGGCCGAATCAGCCCCAGCATTTT.

Ten or more counts support this clonotype. This CDR3 is CASSDAGTGLYEQYF. Here the CDR3 DNA reads TGTGCCAGCAGCGACGCAGGGACAGGGCTCTACGAGCAGTACTTC. This chain joins TRBV14 and TRBJ2-7, with 9 bases lining up with TRBD1. V lost 5 bases, J lost 3 bases, and 8 bases stayed unmatched. The CDR3 runs to 15 residues. Germline CDR1 is SGHDN and CDR2 is FVKESK.

In this sample, this clonotype turned up a few times. This chain uses TRBV6-7 with TRBJ2-1; D gene unclear. TRBV6-7 falls under the ORF class, with uncertain function. The CDR3 runs to 13 residues. V lost 0 bases and J lost 7, with 7 bases in between. In nucleotides, the CDR3 is TGTGCCAGCAGTTACTCGATTCGTAATGAGCAGTTCTTC. Encoded protein: CASSYSIRNEQFF.